One sample yielded the 9 T cell receptor beta chains listed below, sequenced in a study of early T cells in non-severe SARS-CoV-2 infection. Each CDR3 protein gets one entry after TCRdb re-called the 5' RACE reads with MiXCR. Of about 72,000 distinct CDR3 sequences in the sample, roughly 9.1% were seen once. This specimen was whole blood, taken at baseline. Receptors originate from an adult who was a healthcare worker with PCR-confirmed SARS-CoV-2 infection or an uninfected control (not recorded which).

This clonotype turned up a few times. A junction boundary mismatches the germline segment, possibly from a read error. The CDR3 bases are TGTGCCAGCAGTTTTAGCTATCAGCCCCAGCATTTT. The encoded protein is CASSFSYQPQHF. The V gene is TRBV28, the J gene TRBJ1-5; D gene unclear. Germline-derived CDR1 and CDR2 are MDHEN and SYDVKM. CDR3 length: 12 amino acids.

This chain links TRBV3-1 with TRBJ2-1, with 11 bases that match TRBD2. V was pared by 1 base and J by 5 bases, with 10 bases of the junction left unmatched. Germline CDR1 reads LGHDT; CDR2 reads YNNKEL (reference sequence). The CDR3 contains 18 residues. The CDR3 loop is CASSQVVASGGTNNEQFF. The CDR3 DNA sequence: TGTGCCAGCAGCCAAGTTGTCGCTAGCGGGGGGACAAACAATGAGCAGTTCTTC.

This chain uses TRBV2 with TRBJ2-1; 11 bases match TRBD2. From germline, CDR1 is SNHLY and CDR2 FYNNEI. This CDR3 contains 15 residues. Unmatched junction bases numbered 7, after V lost 5 bases and J lost 7 bases. CDR3 region: CASSFTSGGWNEQFF. The CDR3 region has the DNA TGTGCCAGCAGTTTTACTAGCGGGGGATGGAATGAGCAGTTCTTC.

The rearrangement uses TRBV18 and TRBJ2-7; D possibly uses TRBD1 or TRBD2 (5 bases each). Germline V gene lookup returns CDR1 KGHSH and CDR2 LQKENI. CDR3 length: 15 amino acids. Trimming left V 3 bases short and J 2 bases short, with 14 bases between. CDR3: CASSPTRGPTYEQYF. DNA of the CDR3: TGTGCCAGCTCACCCACGAGGGGACCCACCTACGAGCAGTACTTC.

The rearrangement uses TRBV6-5 and TRBJ1-6; possibly TRBD1 for D (5 bases). This CDR3 contains 13 residues. With 2 bases removed from V and 7 bases from J, the gap between germline ends came to 6 bases. Germline V gene lookup returns CDR1 MNHEY and CDR2 SVGAGI. Written as DNA, the CDR3 is TGTGCCAGCAGTTACCGGGGGAATTCACCCCTCCACTTT. It translates to CASSYRGNSPLHF.

The table lists this clonotype with many counts. V usage is TRBV20-1 and J usage is TRBJ2-5; 11 bases line up with TRBD1. This CDR3 has 12 amino acids. Trimming cost V 6 bases and J 5 bases; bases outside gene matches: 2. Looked up from germline, CDR1 is DFQATT and CDR2 is SNEGSKA (reference sequence). CDR3 sequence: CSAWDRGETQYF. For the CDR3, the DNA is TGCAGTGCCTGGGACAGGGGGGAGACCCAGTACTTC.

This clonotype was counted at least ten times. The chain joins TRBV19 to TRBJ2-2; possibly TRBD2 for D (7 bases). The V end lost 6 bases, the J end lost 4 bases, and 18 bases lay between the germline ends. Germline CDR1 reads LNHDA; CDR2 reads SQIVND (reference sequence). CDR3 length: 16 residues. The DNA of the CDR3 is TGTGCCAGTAGCCTCAACCGGGGGGCGGTCACCGGGGAGCTGTTTTTT. Its translation: CASSLNRGAVTGELFF.

In this sample, this clonotype turned up a few times. The chain couples TRBV2 to TRBJ2-6, with D hard to call. The germline V gene has CDR1 SNHLY and CDR2 FYNNEI. The CDR3 covers 14 residues. Trimming removed 4 bases from V and 3 bases from J, with 7 bases in between. CDR3 DNA: TGTGCCAGCAGTGCGGTCCGTGGGGCCAACGTCCTGACTTTC. This gives the protein CASSAVRGANVLTF.

This clonotype was seen ten or more times. The CDR3 nucleotides are TGCAGCGTTGGGAGCAATCAGCCCCAGCATTTT. It yields the protein CSVGSNQPQHF. The chain carries TRBV29-1 and TRBJ1-5; unclear D gene. The CDR3 spans 11 residues. Trimming took off 4 bases at V and 1 base at J, with 2 bases between the two ends. CDR1 is SQVTM and CDR2 is ANQGSEA in the germline V gene.